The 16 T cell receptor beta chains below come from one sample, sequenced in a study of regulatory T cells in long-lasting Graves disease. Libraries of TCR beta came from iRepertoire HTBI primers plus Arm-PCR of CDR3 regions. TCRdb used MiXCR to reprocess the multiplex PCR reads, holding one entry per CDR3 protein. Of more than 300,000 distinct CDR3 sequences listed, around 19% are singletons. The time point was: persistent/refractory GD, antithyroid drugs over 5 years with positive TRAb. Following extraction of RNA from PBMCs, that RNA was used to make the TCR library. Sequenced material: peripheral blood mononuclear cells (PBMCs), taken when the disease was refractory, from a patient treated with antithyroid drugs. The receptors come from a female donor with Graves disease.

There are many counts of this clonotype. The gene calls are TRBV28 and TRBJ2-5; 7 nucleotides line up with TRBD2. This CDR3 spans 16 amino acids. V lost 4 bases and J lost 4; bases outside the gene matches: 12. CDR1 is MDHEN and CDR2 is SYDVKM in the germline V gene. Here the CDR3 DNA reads TGTGCCAGCAGTTCAGCGGGACCCCTCGGGGGAGAGACCCAGTACTTC. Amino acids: CASSSAGPLGGETQYF.

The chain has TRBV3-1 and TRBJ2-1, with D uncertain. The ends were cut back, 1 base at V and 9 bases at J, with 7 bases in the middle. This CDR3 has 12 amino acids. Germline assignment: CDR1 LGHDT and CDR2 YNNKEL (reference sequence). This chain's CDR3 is CASSQGFGEQFF. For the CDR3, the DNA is TGTGCCAGCAGCCAAGGGTTCGGTGAGCAGTTCTTC.

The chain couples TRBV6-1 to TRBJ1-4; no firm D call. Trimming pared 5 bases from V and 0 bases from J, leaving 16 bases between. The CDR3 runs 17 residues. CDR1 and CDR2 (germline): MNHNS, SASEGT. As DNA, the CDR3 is TGTGCCAGCAGTCGCGAGGCCACCGGTGCAACTAATGAAAAACTGTTTTTT. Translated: CASSREATGATNEKLFF.

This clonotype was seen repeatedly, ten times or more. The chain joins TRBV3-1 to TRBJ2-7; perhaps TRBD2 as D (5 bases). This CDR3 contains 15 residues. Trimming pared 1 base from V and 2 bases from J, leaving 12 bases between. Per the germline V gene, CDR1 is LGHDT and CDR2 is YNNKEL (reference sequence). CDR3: CASSQGRLRTYEQYF. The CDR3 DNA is TGTGCCAGCAGCCAAGGCCGACTACGGACCTACGAGCAGTACTTC.

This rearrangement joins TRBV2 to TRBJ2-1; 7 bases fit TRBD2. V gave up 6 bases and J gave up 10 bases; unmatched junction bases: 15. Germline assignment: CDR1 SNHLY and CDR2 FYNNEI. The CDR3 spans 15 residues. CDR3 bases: TGTGCCAGCAGAAGGTCTAGCGGCGAGTTGCAAGAGCAGTTCTTC. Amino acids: CASRRSSGELQEQFF.

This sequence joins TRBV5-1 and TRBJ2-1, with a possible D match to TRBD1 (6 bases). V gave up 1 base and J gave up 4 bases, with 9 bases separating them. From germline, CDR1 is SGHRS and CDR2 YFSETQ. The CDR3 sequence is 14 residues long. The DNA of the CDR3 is TGCGCCAGCAGCTTGTTAGGACAGTACAATGAGCAGTTCTTC. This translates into CASSLLGQYNEQFF.

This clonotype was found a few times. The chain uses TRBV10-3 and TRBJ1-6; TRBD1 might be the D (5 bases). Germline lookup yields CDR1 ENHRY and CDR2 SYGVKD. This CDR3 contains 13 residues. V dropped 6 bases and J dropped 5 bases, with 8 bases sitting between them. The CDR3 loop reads CAIRLGDNSPLHF. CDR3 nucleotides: TGTGCCATCAGGCTAGGGGATAATTCACCCCTCCACTTT.

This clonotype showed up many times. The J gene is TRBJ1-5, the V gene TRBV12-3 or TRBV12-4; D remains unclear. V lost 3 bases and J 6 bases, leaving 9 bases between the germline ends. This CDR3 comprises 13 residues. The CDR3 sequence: CASSFVGFQPQHF. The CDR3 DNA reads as TGTGCCAGCAGTTTTGTAGGGTTTCAGCCCCAGCATTTT.

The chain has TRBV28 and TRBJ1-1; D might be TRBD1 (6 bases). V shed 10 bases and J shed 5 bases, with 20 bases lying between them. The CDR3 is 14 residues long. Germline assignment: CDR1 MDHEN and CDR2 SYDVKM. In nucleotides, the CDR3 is TGTGCCACCTCGGGGCAGGGGCGTTGGACTGAAGCTTTCTTT. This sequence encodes CATSGQGRWTEAFF.

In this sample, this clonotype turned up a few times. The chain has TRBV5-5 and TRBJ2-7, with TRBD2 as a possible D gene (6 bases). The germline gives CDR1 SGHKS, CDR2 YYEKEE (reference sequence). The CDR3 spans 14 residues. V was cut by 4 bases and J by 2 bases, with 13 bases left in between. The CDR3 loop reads CASSPGTFPYEQYF. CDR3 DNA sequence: TGTGCCAGCAGCCCGGGGACTTTCCCCTACGAGCAGTACTTC.

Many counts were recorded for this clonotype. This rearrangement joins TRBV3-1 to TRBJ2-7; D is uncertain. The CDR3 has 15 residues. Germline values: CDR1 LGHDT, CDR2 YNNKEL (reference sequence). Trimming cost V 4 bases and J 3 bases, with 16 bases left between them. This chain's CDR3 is CASSLTSRPDYEQYF. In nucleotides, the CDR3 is TGTGCCAGCAGCCTTACCTCGAGGCCAGACTACGAGCAGTACTTC.

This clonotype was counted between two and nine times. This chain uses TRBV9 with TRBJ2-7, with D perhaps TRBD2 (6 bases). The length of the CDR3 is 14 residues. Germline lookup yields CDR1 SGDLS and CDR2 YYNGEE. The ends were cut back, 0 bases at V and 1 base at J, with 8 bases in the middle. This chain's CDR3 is CASSVGGRSYEQYF. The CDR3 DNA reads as TGTGCCAGCAGCGTAGGTGGGAGGTCCTACGAGCAGTACTTC.

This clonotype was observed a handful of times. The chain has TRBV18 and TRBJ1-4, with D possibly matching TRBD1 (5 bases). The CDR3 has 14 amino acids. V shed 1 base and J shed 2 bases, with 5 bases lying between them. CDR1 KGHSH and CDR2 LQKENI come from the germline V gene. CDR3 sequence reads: CASSPRGTNEKLFF. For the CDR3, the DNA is TGTGCCAGCTCACCACGGGGGACTAATGAAAAACTGTTTTTT.

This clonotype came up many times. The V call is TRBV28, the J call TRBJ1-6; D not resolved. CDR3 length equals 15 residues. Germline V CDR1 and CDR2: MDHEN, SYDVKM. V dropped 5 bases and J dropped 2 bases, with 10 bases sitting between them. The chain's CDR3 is CASSPPVTYNSPLHF. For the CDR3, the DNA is TGTGCCAGCAGTCCCCCGGTGACCTATAATTCACCCCTCCACTTT.

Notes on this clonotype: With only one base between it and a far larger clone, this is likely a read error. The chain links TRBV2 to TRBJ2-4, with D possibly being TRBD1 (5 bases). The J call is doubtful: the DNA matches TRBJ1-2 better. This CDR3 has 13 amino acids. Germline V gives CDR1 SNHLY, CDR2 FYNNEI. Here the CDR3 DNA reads TGTGCCAGCAGACCACCAGGGAACGGAGGCTACACCTTC. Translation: CASRPPGNGGYTF.

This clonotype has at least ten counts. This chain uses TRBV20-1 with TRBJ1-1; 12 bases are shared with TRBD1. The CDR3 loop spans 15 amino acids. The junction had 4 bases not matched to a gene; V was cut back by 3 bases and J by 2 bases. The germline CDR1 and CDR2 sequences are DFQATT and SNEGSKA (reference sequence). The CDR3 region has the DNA TGCAGTGCTAGCGGGACAGGGGGCCTTAACACTGAAGCTTTCTTT. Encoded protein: CSASGTGGLNTEAFF.